This T cell receptor beta chain was captured by sequencing in a study of T cells in Graves' hyperthyroidism and ophthalmopathy (dated by TCRdb to the late 2010s). A note on the overall study: Peripheral blood samples were taken at initial diagnosis, before any treatment was given. To identify TCR V-J signatures that set the groups apart, the researchers used a discovery cohort of 90 to 100 patients, made up of 43 with Graves' ophthalmopathy and about 55 with stable Graves' hyperthyroidism. An independent validation cohort of under 20 hyperthyroidism patients and approximately 16 patients who later progressed to ophthalmopathy tested prospective prediction of ophthalmopathy. The approximately 100 discovery patients were divided at random into training and test sets in a 7:3 ratio. Thyroid tissue and blood T-cell repertoires from six Graves' hyperthyroidism patients were also compared in the study. Following sampling, methimazole starting at 30 mg daily was given to hyperthyroidism patients, and high-dose intravenous methylprednisolone was given to ophthalmopathy patients. According to the paper, TCR Vbeta CDR3 sequencing was carried out on 135 peripheral blood samples, which came from more than 40 ophthalmopathy, about 75 hyperthyroidism and around 17 progressor patients. Findings and caveats that apply to the study as a whole: Sample size was not statistically predetermined, and blinding of investigators to group allocation was not performed. A model built on a 13 V-J signature distinguished ophthalmopathy from stable hyperthyroidism, reaching over 85% sensitivity and 81.08% specificity in cross-validation and 80%/75% in testing. In validation, progression to ophthalmopathy was predicted by the model with 65% to 71% sensitivity and under 85% specificity, a median of roughly 6 months before onset. Most expanded thyroid clonotypes (frequency above 0.001) were also detected in blood, a finding suggesting that blood repertoires may reflect thyroid immune responses.

This clonotype was counted only a few times. There is no known antigen for this receptor. No much larger clonotype is one base removed from it; base qualities were not supplied. Amplification of TCR beta CDR3 regions was carried out from RNA transcripts. The TCR CDR3 was subjected to a first round of RT-PCR using the HTBI primer set and the Qiagen OneStep RT-PCR kit. The libraries were constructed in a second round of multiplex PCR and then size-selected and purified. The libraries were sequenced on an Illumina HiSeq2000 using paired-end 100 bp reads. Concerning the study's data processing: SOAPnuke was used to process the raw data, removing reads that contained adapters or uncalled bases, had a mean Phred below 15, or lacked an exact match to the constant primer or identifier. High-quality paired reads were merged with COPE v1.2.5, and unique nucleotide sequences were defined as clonotypes. MiTCR v1.1 was used to align the clonotypes against IMGT TRBV, TRBD and TRBJ reference segments. Analysis was restricted to V-J combinations with a frequency above 0.0001, which covered over 98% of repertoires. The TCS score was defined as the ratio of F50 (clonal expansion) to E x V (chaos), calculated using BLOSUM62-based TCRdist between CDR3 peptides within each V-J. Welch's t-statistics and random forest reduced just over 500 V-J features to about 12, which were used in a naive Bayes classifier (R e1071). TCRdb applied fastp at Q25 and MiXCR to the public reads, then kept only in-frame beta chains. Every CDR3 protein is listed once, alongside the most common genes and DNA of its rows. The V and J calls and clone size come from TCRdb's table, not from the authors' own analysis. Present in this sample are about 530,000 distinct CDR3 sequences, under 20% of which were seen just once. The leading ten clones occupy around 17% of the sample.

Moderately to severely active disease, a Clinical Activity Score of at least 3, a NOSPECS grade of at least 4, and a duration under 3 months were present in ophthalmopathy patients. Exclusion was applied to patients with uncontrolled infections, other autoimmune diseases, pregnancy or lactation. Diagnoses relied on clinical symptoms, serum thyroxine and TRAb, thyroid ultrasound and orbital computed tomography. PBMCs were separated from 7.5 to 10 ml of fresh peripheral blood using Ficoll-Paque density gradient centrifugation. Total RNA was extracted with Trizol reagent, and quality was checked on an Agilent 2100 Bioanalyzer. Trimming removed 6 bases from V and 0 bases from J, leaving 16 bases between the germline ends. The CDR3, cysteine through phenylalanine, is 16 amino acids long. Only CDR3 DNA is held: 48 bases, read in frame from base 1. CDR1 MNHNS and CDR2 SASEGT were looked up in the germline V gene.

What was sequenced was blood. The sequence was collected from a woman younger than 35 with Graves' ophthalmopathy. The chain uses TRBV6-1 and TRBJ2-3, with TRBD2 perhaps the D gene, on 5 matching bases. The bases are TGTGCCAGCAGCCCCCATTACCAGCGGAGCACAGATACGCAGTATTTT. This translates into CASSPHYQRSTDTQYF.